This T cell receptor beta chain was sequenced during a study of beta chain features in type 1 diabetes. Findings and caveats of the study: For patients, the naive, central memory and Treg TCRB repertoires appeared more alike than for healthy donors.

Cell sorting via CD45RO/CCR7/CD25/CD127/CD95/CD27 was performed to obtain CD4+ naive, central memory, regulatory and stem cell-like memory cells. The entirety of the isolated RNA underwent reverse transcription, so expressed TCRB transcripts were sequenced. Sequencing was performed with immunoSEQ multiplex PCR; in TCRdb, only in-frame clones are kept and a portion is missing. The repertoire holds 220,000 or so clones, with about 71% as singletons. This clone was picked up a small number of times. Its target is not known. The CDR3 loop spans 12 amino acids. CDR1 is GTSNPN and CDR2 is SVGIG in the germline V gene (reference sequence). Trimming stripped 4 bases from V and 1 base from J, with 4 bases between.

The TCR originated in a man aged 30-40 years in good health. Input material: naive CD4+ T cells from blood. The chain carries TRBV30 and TRBJ2-2; no clear D gene. The CDR3 DNA follows: TGTGCCTGGAATGTGAACACCGGGGAGCTGTTTTTT. This translates into CAWNVNTGELFF.